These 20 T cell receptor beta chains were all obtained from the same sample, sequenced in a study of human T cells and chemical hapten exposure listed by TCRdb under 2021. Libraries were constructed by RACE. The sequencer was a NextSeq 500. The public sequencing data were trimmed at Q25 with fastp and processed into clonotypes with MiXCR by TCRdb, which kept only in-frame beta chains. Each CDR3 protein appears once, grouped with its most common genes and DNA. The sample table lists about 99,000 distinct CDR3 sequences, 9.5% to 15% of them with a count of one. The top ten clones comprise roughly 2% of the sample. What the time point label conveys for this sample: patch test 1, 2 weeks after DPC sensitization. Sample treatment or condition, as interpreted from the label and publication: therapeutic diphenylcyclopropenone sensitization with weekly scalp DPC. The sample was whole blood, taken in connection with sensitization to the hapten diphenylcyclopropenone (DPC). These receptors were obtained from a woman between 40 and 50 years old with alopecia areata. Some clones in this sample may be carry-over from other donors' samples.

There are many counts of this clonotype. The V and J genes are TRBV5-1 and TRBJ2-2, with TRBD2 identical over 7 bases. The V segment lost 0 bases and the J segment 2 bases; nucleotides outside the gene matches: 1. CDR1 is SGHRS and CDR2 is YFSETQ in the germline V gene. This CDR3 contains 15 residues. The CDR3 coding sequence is TGCGCCAGCAGCTTGGCAGCGGGAAACACCGGGGAGCTGTTTTTT. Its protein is CASSLAAGNTGELFF. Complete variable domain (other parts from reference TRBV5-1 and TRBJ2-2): KAGVTQTPRYLIKTRGQQVTLSCSPISGHRSVSWYQQTPGQGLQFLFEYFSETQRNKGNFPGRFSGRQFSNSRSEMNVSTLELGDSALYLCASSLAAGNTGELFFGEGSRLTVL.

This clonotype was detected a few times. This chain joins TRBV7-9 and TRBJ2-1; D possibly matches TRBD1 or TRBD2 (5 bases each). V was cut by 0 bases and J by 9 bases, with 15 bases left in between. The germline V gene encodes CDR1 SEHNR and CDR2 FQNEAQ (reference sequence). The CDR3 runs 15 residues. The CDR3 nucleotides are TGTGCCAGCAGCTTAGCCGGGACGCAGCACGGTGAGCAGTTCTTC. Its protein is CASSLAGTQHGEQFF. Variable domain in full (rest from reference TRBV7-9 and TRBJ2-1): DTGVSQNPRHKITKRGQNVTFRCDPISEHNRLYWYRQTLGQGPEFLTYFQNEAQLEKSRLLSDRFSAERPKGSFSTLEIQRTEQGDSAMYLCASSLAGTQHGEQFFGPGTRLTVL.

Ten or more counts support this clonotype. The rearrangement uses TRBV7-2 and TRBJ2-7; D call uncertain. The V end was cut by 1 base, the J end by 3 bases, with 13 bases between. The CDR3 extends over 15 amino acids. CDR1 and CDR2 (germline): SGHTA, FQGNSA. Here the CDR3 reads CASSLGGAVSYEQYF. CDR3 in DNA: TGTGCCAGCAGCTTAGGAGGTGCGGTGAGCTACGAGCAGTACTTC.

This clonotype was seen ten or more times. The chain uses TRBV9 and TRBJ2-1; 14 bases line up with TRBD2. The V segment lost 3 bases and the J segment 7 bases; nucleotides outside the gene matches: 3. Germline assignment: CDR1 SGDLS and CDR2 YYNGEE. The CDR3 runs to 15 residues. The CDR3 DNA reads TGTGCCAGCAGCGAGACTAGCGGGAGGGAGAATGAGCAGTTCTTC. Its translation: CASSETSGRENEQFF.

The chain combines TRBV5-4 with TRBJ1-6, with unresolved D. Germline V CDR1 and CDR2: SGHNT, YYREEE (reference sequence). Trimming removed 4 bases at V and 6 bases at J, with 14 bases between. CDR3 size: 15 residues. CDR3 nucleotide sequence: TGTGCCAGCAGCCAAGGACGGTTCCCTAATTCACCCCTCCACTTT. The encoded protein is CASSQGRFPNSPLHF.

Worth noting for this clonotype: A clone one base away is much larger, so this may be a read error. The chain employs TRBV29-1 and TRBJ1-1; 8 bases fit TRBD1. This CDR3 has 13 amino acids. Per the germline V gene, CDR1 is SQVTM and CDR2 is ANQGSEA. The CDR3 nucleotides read TGCAGCGCCCGGACAGGGATTGACACTGAAACTTTCTTT. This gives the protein CSARTGIDTETFF. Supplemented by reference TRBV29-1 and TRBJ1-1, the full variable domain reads SAVISQKPSRDICQRGTSLTIQCQVDSQVTMMFWYRQQPGQSLTLIATANQGSEATYESGFVIDKFPISRPNLTFSTLTVSNMSPEDSSIYLCSARTGIDTETFFGQGTRLTVV.

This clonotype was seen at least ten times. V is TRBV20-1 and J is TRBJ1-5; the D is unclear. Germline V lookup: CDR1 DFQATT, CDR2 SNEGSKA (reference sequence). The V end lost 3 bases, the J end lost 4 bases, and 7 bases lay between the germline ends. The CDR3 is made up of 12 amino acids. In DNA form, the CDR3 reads TGCAGTGCTAGTGGGGAGAATCAGCCCCAGCATTTT. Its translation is CSASGENQPQHF.

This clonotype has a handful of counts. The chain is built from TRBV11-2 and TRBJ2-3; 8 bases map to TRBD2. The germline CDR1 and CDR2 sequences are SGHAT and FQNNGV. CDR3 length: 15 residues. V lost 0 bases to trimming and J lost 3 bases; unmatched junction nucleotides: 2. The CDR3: CASSLDSGSTDTQYF. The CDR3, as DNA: TGTGCCAGCAGCTTAGACAGCGGGAGTACAGATACGCAGTATTTT.

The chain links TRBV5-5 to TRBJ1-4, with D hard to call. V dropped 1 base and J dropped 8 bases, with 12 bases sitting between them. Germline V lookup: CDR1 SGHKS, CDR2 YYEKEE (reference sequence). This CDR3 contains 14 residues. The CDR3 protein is CASSLLQLREKLFF. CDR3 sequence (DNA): TGTGCCAGCAGCTTGTTACAGTTGAGAGAAAAACTGTTTTTT.

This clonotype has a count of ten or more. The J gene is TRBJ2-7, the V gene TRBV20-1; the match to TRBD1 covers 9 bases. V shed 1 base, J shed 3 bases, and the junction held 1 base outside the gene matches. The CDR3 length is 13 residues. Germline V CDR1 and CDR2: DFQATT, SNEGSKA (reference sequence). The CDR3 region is CSARGTGDYEQYF. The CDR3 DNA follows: TGCAGTGCTAGAGGGACAGGGGACTACGAGCAGTACTTC.

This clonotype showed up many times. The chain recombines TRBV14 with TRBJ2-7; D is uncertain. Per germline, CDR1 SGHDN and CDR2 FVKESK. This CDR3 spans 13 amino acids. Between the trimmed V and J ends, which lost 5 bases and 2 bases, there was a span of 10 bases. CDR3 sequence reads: CASSSTLTYEQYF. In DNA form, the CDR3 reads TGTGCCAGCAGCTCGACACTTACCTACGAGCAGTACTTC.

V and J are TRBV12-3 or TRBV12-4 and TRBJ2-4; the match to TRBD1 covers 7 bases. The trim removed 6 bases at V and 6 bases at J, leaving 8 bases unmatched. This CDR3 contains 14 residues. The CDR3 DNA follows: TGTGCCAGCAGCAGACAGGGCCAGGGAAACATTCAGTACTTC. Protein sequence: CASSRQGQGNIQYF.

The CDR3 sequence is CASSTRQGNYNEQFF. In DNA, the CDR3 is TGTGCCAGCAGCACCCGACAGGGGAACTACAATGAGCAGTTCTTC. The rearrangement uses TRBV14 and TRBJ2-1, with 8 bases fitting TRBD1. This CDR3 is 15 amino acids long. V was clipped by 5 bases and J by 3 bases; unmatched bases: 6. The germline CDR1 and CDR2 sequences are SGHDN and FVKESK.

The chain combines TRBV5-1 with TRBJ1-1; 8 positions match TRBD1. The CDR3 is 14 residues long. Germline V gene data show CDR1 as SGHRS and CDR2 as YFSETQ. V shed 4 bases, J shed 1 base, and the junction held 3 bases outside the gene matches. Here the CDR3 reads CASSRDRPNTEAFF. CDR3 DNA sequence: TGCGCCAGCAGCCGGGACAGGCCGAACACTGAAGCTTTCTTT. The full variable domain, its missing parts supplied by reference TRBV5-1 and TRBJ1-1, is KAGVTQTPRYLIKTRGQQVTLSCSPISGHRSVSWYQQTPGQGLQFLFEYFSETQRNKGNFPGRFSGRQFSNSRSEMNVSTLELGDSALYLCASSRDRPNTEAFFGQGTRLTVV.

The CDR3 is CSAPLRSNEQFF. CDR3 DNA: TGCAGCGCCCCACTGCGCAGCAATGAGCAGTTCTTC. The chain combines TRBV29-1 with TRBJ2-1; D unclear. Per the germline V gene, CDR1 is SQVTM and CDR2 is ANQGSEA. V lost 7 bases and J 6 bases, leaving 13 bases between the germline ends. The CDR3 contains 12 residues.

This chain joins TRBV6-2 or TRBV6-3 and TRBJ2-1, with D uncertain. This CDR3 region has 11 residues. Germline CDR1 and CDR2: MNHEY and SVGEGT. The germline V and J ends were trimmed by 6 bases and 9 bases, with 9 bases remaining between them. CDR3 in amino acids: CASSLWAEQFF. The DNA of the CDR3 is TGTGCCAGCAGCTTGTGGGCTGAGCAGTTCTTC.

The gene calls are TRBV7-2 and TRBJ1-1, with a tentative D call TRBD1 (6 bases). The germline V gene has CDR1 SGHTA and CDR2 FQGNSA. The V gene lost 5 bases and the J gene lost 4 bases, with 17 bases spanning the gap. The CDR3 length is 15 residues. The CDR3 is CASSPAQGRSTEAFF. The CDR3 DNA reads TGTGCCAGCAGCCCAGCACAGGGTCGGAGCACTGAAGCTTTCTTT.

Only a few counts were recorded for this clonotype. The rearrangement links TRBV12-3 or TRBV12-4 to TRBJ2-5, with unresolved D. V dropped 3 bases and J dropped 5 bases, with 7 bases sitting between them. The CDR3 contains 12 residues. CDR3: CASSFGLETQYF. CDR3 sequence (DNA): TGTGCCAGCAGTTTTGGGCTGGAGACCCAGTACTTC.

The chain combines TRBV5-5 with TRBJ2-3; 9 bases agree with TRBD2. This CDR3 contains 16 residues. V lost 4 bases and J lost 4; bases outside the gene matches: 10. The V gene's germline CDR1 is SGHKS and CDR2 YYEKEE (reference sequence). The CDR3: CASSPRALAGADTQYF. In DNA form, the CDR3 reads TGTGCCAGCAGCCCGCGGGCCTTAGCGGGAGCAGATACGCAGTATTTT.

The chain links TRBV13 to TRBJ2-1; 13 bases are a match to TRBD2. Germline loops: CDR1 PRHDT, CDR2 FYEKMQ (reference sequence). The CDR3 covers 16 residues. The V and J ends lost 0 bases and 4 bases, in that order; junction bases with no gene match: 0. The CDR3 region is CASSLGLAGGYNEQFF. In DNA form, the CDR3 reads TGTGCCAGCAGCTTAGGACTAGCGGGAGGGTACAATGAGCAGTTCTTC. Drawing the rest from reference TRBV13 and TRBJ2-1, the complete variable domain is AAGVIQSPRHLIKEKRETATLKCYPIPRHDTVYWYQQGPGQDPQFLISFYEKMQSDKGSIPDRFSAQQFSDYHSELNMSSLELGDSALYFCASSLGLAGGYNEQFFGPGTRLTVL.